The 9 T cell receptor beta chains below come from one sample, sequenced in a study of blood T cell repertoires in COVID-19. Here immunoSEQ multiplex PCR was the method, and the copy in TCRdb shows in-frame clones only, minus some. Counted here are roughly 180,000 clones, 70% to 90% occurring once; the ten biggest clones make up around 7.7%. What was sequenced was peripheral blood. The receptors originated from a man aged 35 to 55 who had recovered from COVID-19.

This chain links TRBV9 with TRBJ1-2; 12 nucleotides agree with TRBD1. V lost 3 bases, J lost 4 bases, and 4 bases stayed unmatched. The length of the CDR3 is 15 residues. Germline lookup yields CDR1 SGDLS and CDR2 YYNGEE. The CDR3 sequence is CASSGGQGALYGYTF. The CDR3 region has the DNA TGTGCCAGCAGCGGGGGACAGGGGGCTCTCTATGGCTACACCTTC.

The genes are TRBV7-2 and TRBJ2-3; the match to TRBD2 covers 12 bases. CDR1 is SGHTA, CDR2 FQGNSA, per germline. Losses at the gene ends were 5 bases for V and 1 base for J; bases not matched to a gene: 10. CDR3 length: 18 residues. CDR3 DNA: TGTGCCAGCAGCAAACTAGCGGGGGGCAACCAAGGCACAGATACGCAGTATTTT. Amino acid sequence: CASSKLAGGNQGTDTQYF.

The V call is TRBV29-1, the J call TRBJ1-2, with D possibly TRBD1 on 6 matching bases. The CDR3 runs 15 residues. V lost 6 bases and J lost 8, with 25 bases in between. Per germline, CDR1 SQVTM and CDR2 ANQGSEA. CDR3: CSVLEPQQGTKGYTF. Written as DNA, the CDR3 is TGCAGCGTCCTAGAACCGCAACAGGGAACAAAAGGCTACACCTTC.

CDR3 nucleotides: TGTGCCAGCAGCGCCTGGTCGGGACAGGTCGGTGAAAAACTGTTTTTT. Its protein is CASSAWSGQVGEKLFF. V is TRBV7-2 and J is TRBJ1-4; 8 nucleotides line up with TRBD1. This CDR3 contains 16 residues. The J segment lost 7 bases and the V segment lost 5 bases, leaving 12 bases of the junction unmatched. Germline CDR1 and CDR2: SGHTA and FQGNSA.

The V and J genes are TRBV5-1 and TRBJ2-2, with D possibly TRBD2 on 5 matching bases. The CDR3 contains 16 residues. The V gene's germline CDR1 is SGHRS and CDR2 YFSETQ. Trimming took off 1 base at V and 8 bases at J, with 18 bases between the two ends. In DNA, the CDR3 is TGCGCCAGCAGCTTGACGGCGGGCCAGGTACCGGGGGAGCTGTTTTTT. Translated: CASSLTAGQVPGELFF.

This clone was seen a handful of times. This sequence joins TRBV2 and TRBJ1-5; 8 nucleotides align to TRBD1. The CDR3 contains 14 residues. V was pared by 3 bases and J by 5 bases, with 3 bases of the junction left unmatched. Germline V gene data show CDR1 as SNHLY and CDR2 as FYNNEI. CDR3: CASSDDRGDQPQHF. For the CDR3, the DNA is TGTGCCAGCAGTGACGACAGGGGAGATCAGCCCCAGCATTTT. Combining the CDR3 with reference TRBV2 and TRBJ1-5 gives the whole variable domain EPEVTQTPSHQVTQMGQEVILRCVPISNHLYFYWYRQILGQKVEFLVSFYNNEISEKSEIFDDQFSVERPDGSNFTLKIRSTKLEDSAMYFCASSDDRGDQPQHFGDGTRLSIL.

This chain uses TRBV7-2 with TRBJ2-5, with TRBD2 identical over 14 bases. The V gene's germline CDR1 is SGHTA and CDR2 FQGNSA. The CDR3 spans 16 residues. After removal of 4 bases from V and 5 bases from J, the junction contained 6 bases not matched to a gene. Written as DNA, the CDR3 is TGTGCCAGCAGCTCTGGACTAGCGGGGGGCGGGGAGACCCAGTACTTC. It translates to CASSSGLAGGGETQYF.

The chain carries TRBV7-2 and TRBJ2-5; possibly TRBD1 for D (5 bases). The CDR3 totals 15 residues. Trimming took off 5 bases at V and 5 bases at J, with 18 bases between the two ends. Germline V lookup: CDR1 SGHTA, CDR2 FQGNSA. CDR3 bases: TGTGCCAGCAGCATAACCGGGCTCCCAGGGGAGACCCAGTACTTC. Translation: CASSITGLPGETQYF. The variable domain in full, completed from reference TRBV7-2 and TRBJ2-5, reads GAGVSQSPSNKVTEKGKDVELRCDPISGHTALYWYRQSLGQGLEFLIYFQGNSAPDKSGLPSDRFSAERTGGSVSTLTIQRTQQEDSAVYLCASSITGLPGETQYFGPGTRLLVL.

This chain joins TRBV13 and TRBJ2-7; TRBD2 aligns across 11 bases. After removal of 2 bases from V and 6 bases from J, the junction contained 12 bases not matched to a gene. This CDR3 has 17 residues. Germline V CDR1 and CDR2: PRHDT, FYEKMQ (reference sequence). The CDR3 nucleotides read TGTGCCAGCAGCTTAAGGTCCTTTAGCGGGAGGGCCCGCGAGCAGTACTTC. This encodes CASSLRSFSGRAREQYF.